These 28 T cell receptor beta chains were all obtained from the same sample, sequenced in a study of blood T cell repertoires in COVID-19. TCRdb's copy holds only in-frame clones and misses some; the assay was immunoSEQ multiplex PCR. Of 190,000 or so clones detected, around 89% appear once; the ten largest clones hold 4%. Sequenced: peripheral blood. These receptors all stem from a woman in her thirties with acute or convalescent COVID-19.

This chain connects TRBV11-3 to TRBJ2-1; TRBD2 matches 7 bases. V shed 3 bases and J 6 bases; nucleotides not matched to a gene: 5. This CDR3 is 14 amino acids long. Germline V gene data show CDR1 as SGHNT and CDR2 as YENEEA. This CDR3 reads CASSFLAESNEQFF. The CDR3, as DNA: TGTGCCAGCAGCTTTCTAGCGGAAAGCAATGAGCAGTTCTTC.

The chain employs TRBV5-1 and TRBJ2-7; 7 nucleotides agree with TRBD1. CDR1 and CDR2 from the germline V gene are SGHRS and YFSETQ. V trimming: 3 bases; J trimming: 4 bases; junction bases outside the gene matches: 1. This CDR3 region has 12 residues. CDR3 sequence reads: CASSSQGYEQYF. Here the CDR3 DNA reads TGCGCCAGCAGCTCACAGGGGTACGAGCAGTACTTC.

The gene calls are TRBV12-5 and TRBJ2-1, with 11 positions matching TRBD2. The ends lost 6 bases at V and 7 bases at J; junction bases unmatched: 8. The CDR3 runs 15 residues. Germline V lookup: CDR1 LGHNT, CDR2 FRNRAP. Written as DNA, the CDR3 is TGTGCTAGTGGCCCCGGGGTAGCGGGAGGGAATGAGCAGTTCTTC. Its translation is CASGPGVAGGNEQFF. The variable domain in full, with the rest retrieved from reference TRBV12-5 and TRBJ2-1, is DARVTQTPRHKVTEMGQEVTMRCQPILGHNTVFWYRQTMMQGLELLAYFRNRAPLDDSGMPKDRFSAEMPDATLATLKIQPSEPRDSAVYFCASGPGVAGGNEQFFGPGTRLTVL.

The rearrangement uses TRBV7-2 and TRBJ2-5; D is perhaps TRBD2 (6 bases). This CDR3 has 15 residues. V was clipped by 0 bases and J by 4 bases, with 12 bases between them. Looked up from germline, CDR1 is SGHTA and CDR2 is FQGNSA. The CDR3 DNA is TGTGCCAGCAGCTTAGCCGTTCGGAGGGTAGAGACCCAGTACTTC. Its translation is CASSLAVRRVETQYF.

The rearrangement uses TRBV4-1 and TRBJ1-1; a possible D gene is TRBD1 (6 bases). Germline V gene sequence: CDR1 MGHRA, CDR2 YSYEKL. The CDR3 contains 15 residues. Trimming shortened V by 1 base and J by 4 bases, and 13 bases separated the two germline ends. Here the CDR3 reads CASSQALLRGTEAFF. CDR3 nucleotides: TGCGCCAGCAGCCAAGCTCTGCTCAGGGGCACTGAAGCTTTCTTT.

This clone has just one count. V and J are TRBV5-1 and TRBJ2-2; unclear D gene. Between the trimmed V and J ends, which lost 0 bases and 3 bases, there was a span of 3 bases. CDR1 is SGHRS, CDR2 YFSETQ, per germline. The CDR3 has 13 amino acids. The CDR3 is CASSLADTGELFF. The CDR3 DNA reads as TGCGCCAGCAGCTTGGCTGACACCGGGGAGCTGTTTTTT.

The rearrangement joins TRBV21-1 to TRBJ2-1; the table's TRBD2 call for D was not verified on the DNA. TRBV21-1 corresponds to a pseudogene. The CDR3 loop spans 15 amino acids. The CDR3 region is CATHQTSQNYNEQFF. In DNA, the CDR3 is TGTGCCACTCACCAGACTAGCCAAAACTACAATGAGCAGTTCTTC.

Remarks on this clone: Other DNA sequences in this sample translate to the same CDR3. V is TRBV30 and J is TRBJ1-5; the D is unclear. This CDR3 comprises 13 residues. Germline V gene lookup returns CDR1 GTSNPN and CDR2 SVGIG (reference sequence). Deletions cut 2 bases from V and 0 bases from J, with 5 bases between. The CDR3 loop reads CAWSRDSNQPQHF. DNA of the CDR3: TGTGCCTGGAGTCGAGATAGCAATCAGCCCCAGCATTTT.

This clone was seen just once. The CDR3 spells CATLSWEGLSGELFF. The CDR3 coding sequence is TGTGCCACCTTGTCATGGGAGGGCCTGTCCGGGGAGCTGTTTTTT. The chain carries TRBV5-4 and TRBJ2-2, with 7 bases fitting TRBD2. Germline CDR1 is SGHNT and CDR2 is YYREEE (reference sequence). V lost 9 bases and J lost 6; bases outside the gene matches: 14. The CDR3 contains 15 residues.

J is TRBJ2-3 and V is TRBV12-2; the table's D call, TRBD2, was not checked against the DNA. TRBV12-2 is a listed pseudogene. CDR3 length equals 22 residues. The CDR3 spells CASRPGTSGSQGTFIHTDTQYF. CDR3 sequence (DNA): TGTGCAAGTCGCCCCGGGACTAGCGGGAGTCAAGGGACATTTATTCACACAGATACGCAGTATTTT.

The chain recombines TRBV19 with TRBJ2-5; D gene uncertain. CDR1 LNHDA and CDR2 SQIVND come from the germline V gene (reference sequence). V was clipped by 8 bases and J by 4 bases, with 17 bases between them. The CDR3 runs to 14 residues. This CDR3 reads CASSYYYPPETQYF. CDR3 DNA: TGTGCCAGTTCGTATTACTACCCTCCAGAGACCCAGTACTTC.

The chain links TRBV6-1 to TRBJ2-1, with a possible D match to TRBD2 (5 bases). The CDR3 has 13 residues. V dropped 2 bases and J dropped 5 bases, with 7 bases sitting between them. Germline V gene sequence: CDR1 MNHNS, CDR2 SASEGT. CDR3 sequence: CASSETSNNEQFF. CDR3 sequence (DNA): TGTGCCAGCAGTGAAACTAGTAACAATGAGCAGTTCTTC.

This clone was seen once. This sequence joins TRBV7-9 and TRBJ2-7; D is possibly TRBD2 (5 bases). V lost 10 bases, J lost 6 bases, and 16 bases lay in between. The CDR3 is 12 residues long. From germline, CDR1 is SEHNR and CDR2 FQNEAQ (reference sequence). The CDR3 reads CAIRRPGGEQYF. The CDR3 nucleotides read TGTGCCATCCGTCGGCCAGGAGGCGAGCAGTACTTC.

CDR3 bases: TGTGCCAGCAGTTATGGGACTAGCGGCTACGAGCAGTACTTC. Its protein is CASSYGTSGYEQYF. V is TRBV6-6 and J is TRBJ2-7; 11 nucleotides align to TRBD2. Trimming removed 3 bases from V and 3 bases from J; junction bases left unmatched: 1. Germline CDR1 reads MNHNY; CDR2 reads SVGAGI (reference sequence). CDR3 length equals 14 residues.

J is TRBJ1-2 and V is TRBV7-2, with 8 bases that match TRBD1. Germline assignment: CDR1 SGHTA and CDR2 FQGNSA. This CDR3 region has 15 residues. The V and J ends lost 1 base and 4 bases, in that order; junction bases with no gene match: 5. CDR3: CASSLVGQDAYGYTF. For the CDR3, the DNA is TGTGCCAGCAGCTTAGTGGGACAGGACGCCTATGGCTACACCTTC.

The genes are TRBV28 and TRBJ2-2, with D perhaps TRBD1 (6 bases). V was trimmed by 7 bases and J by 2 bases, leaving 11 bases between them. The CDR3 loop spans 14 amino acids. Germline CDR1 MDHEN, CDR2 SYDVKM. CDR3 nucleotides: TGTGCCAGCACGTCGGGACAAAACACCGGGGAGCTGTTTTTT. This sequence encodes CASTSGQNTGELFF.

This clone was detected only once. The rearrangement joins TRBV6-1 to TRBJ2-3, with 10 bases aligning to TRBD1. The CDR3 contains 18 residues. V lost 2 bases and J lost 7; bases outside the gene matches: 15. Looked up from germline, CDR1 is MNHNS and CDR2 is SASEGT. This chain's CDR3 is CASSERVVGTGALNTQYF. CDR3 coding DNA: TGTGCCAGCAGTGAACGAGTGGTAGGGACAGGGGCACTGAATACGCAGTATTTT.

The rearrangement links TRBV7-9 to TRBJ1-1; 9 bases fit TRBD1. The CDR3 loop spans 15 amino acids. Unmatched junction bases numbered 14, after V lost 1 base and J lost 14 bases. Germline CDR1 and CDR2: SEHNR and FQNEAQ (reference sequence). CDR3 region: CASSLVGTPGQGFFF. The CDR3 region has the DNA TGTGCCAGCAGCTTAGTAGGTACTCCGGGACAGGGTTTCTTCTTT.

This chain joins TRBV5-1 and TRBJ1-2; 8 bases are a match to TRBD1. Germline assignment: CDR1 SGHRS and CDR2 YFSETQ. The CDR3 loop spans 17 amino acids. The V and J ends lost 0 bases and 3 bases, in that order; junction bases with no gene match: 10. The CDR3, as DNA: TGCGCCAGCAGCTTGGCCCCCCTCCAGGGGGCCCACTATGGCTACACCTTC. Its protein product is CASSLAPLQGAHYGYTF.

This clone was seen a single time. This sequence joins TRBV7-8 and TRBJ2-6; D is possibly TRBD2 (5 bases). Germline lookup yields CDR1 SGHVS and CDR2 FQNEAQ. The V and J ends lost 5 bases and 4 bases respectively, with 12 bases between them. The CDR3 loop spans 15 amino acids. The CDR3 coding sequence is TGTGCCAGCAGCCCACACGGGATGGGGGCCAACGTCCTGACTTTC. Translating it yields CASSPHGMGANVLTF.

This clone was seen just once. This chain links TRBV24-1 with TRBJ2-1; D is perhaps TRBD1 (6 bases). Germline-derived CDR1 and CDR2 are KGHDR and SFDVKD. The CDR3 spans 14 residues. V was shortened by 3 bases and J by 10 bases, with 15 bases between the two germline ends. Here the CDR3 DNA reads TGTGCCACCAGTGATGACGACAGGTCGGACGAGCAGTTCTTC. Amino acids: CATSDDDRSDEQFF.

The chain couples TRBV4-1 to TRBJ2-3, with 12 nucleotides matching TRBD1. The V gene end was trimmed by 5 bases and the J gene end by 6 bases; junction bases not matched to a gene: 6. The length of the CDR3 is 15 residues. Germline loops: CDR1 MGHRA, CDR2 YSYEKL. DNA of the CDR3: TGCGCCAGCAGCTTCCGGGACAGGGGGCTTGATACGCAGTATTTT. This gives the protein CASSFRDRGLDTQYF.

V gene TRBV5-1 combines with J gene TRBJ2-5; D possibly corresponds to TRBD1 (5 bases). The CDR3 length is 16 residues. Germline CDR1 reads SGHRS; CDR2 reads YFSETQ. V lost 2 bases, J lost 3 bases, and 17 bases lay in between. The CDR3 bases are TGCGCCAGCAGCTTCACTAAAACAGGTTTGGAAGAGACCCAGTACTTC. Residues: CASSFTKTGLEETQYF.

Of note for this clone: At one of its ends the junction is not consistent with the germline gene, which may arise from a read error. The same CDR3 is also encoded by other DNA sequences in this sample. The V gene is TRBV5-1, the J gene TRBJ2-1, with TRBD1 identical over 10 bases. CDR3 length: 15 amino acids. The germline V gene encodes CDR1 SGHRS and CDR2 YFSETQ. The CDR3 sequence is CASSAEGQGFNEQFF. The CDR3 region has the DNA TGCGCCAGCAGCGCTGAGGGACAGGGGTTCAATGAACAGTTCTTC.

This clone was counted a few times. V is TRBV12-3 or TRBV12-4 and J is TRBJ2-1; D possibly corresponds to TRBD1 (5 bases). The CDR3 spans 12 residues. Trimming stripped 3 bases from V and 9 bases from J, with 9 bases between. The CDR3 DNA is TGTGCCAGCAGTTTTGTAGGGGTTGAGCAGTTCTTC. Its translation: CASSFVGVEQFF.

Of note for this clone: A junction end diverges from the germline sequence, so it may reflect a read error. DNA of the CDR3: TGTGCTAGCAGCTTAGTAGCCTCCTCTTACAATGAGCAGTTCTTC. This codes for CASSLVASSYNEQFF. This rearrangement joins TRBV7-7 to TRBJ2-1; no clear D. The CDR3 totals 15 residues. Germline V gene lookup returns CDR1 SSHAT and CDR2 FNYEAQ (reference sequence).

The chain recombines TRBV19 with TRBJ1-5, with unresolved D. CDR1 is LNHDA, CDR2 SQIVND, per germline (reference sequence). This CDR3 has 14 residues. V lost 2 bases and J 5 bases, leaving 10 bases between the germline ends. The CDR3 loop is CASSILLGDQPQHF. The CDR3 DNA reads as TGTGCCAGTAGTATATTGCTCGGGGATCAGCCCCAGCATTTT.

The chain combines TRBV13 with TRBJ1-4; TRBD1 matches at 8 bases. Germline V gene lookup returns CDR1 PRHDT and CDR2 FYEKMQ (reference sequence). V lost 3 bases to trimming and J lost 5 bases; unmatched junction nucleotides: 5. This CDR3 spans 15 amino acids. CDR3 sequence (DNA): TGTGCCAGCAGCTTGCAGGGGGCTGGGAATGAAAAACTGTTTTTT. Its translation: CASSLQGAGNEKLFF.